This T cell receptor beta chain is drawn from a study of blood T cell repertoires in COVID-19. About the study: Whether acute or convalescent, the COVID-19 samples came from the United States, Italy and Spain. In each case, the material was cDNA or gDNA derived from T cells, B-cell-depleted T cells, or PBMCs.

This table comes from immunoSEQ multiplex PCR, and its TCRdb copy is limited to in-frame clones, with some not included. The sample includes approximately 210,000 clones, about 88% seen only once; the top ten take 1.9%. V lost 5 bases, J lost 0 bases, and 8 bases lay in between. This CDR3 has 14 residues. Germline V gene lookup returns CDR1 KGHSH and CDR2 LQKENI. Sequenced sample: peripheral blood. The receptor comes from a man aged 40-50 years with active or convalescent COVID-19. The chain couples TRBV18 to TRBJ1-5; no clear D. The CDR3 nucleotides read TGTGCCAGCTCAGAAAACTATAGCAATCAGCCCCAGCATTTT. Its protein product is CASSENYSNQPQHF.